This T cell receptor (beta chain) was recovered during a study of regulatory T cells in long-lasting Graves disease. The CDR3 extends over 13 amino acids. Germline lookup yields CDR1 LGHDT and CDR2 YNNKEL (reference sequence). V was trimmed by 6 bases and J by 1 base, leaving 8 bases between them. Specified time point: newly diagnosed GD, antithyroid drugs for less than 3 months. Following extraction of RNA from PBMCs, that RNA was used to make the TCR library. To make TCR beta libraries, researchers used iRepertoire HTBI primers and Arm-PCR of CDR3 regions. Each CDR3 protein is one row after TCRdb ran MiXCR on the multiplex PCR reads. The sample holds 350,000 to 400,000 distinct CDR3 sequences, about 16% seen once. This clonotype was observed at least ten times. The same sample was also studied in work on T cells in Graves' hyperthyroidism and ophthalmopathy.

This chain connects TRBV3-1 to TRBJ2-3; D unclear. The sequence came from a woman between 18 and 29 years old with Graves disease. The sample here was peripheral blood mononuclear cells (PBMCs), taken at new diagnosis, from a patient treated with antithyroid drugs. Here the CDR3 reads CASRAAGTDTQYF. The CDR3 DNA is TGTGCCAGCAGGGCGGCAGGCACAGATACGCAGTATTTT.